This entry lists 27 T cell receptor beta chains sequenced from one sample in a study of cytomegalovirus exposure and HLA in healthy donors. The primer mix had 60 Vbeta and 13 Jbeta primers. Assay used: immunoSEQ multiplex PCR; TCRdb lists only in-frame clones, some missing. The sample includes about 69,000 clones, about 74% of them seen just once. The sequenced sample was PBMCs. These TCRs come from a woman aged 55-69 years in good health and CMV-seropositive.

The chain employs TRBV5-1 and TRBJ2-5; D is perhaps TRBD1 (6 bases). The CDR3 sequence is 15 residues long. Germline V CDR1 and CDR2: SGHRS, YFSETQ. Trimming stripped 4 bases from V and 0 bases from J, with 13 bases between. In nucleotides, the CDR3 is TGCGCCAGCAGCCGGGACACCCTGTACCAAGAGACCCAGTACTTC. Encoded protein: CASSRDTLYQETQYF.

This sequence joins TRBV30 and TRBJ1-2; no clear D. The CDR3 is made up of 14 amino acids. Trimming took 0 bases from V and 10 from J, leaving 18 bases between them. Germline loops: CDR1 GTSNPN, CDR2 SVGIG (reference sequence). The DNA of the CDR3 is TGTGCCTGGAGTGTACCGGGGAATCTCCCACACTACACCTTC. Translating gives CAWSVPGNLPHYTF.

The chain has TRBV30 and TRBJ2-1; a weak D match, TRBD2 (6 bases). CDR1 is GTSNPN and CDR2 is SVGIG in the germline V gene (reference sequence). The germline V and J ends were trimmed by 3 bases and 6 bases, with 15 bases remaining between them. The CDR3 runs to 14 residues. CDR3 loop: CAWSGGTSPNEQFF. CDR3 nucleotide sequence: TGTGCCTGGAGCGGGGGTACTAGCCCCAATGAGCAGTTCTTC.

The chain uses TRBV6-1 and TRBJ1-2; the D is unclear. Germline V gene sequence: CDR1 MNHNS, CDR2 SASEGT. CDR3 length: 13 residues. The V and J ends lost 5 bases and 4 bases respectively, with 11 bases between them. CDR3 coding DNA: TGTGCCAGCAGTAAGGAGGTGTCCTATGGCTACACCTTC. Its translation: CASSKEVSYGYTF.

This clone was counted a few times. The CDR3 DNA is TGCGCCAGCAGCCTCAAACCCCTAGAGTCGCAGCCCCAGCATTTT. This gives the protein CASSLKPLESQPQHF. The V gene is TRBV4-1, the J gene TRBJ1-5; no clear D gene. V lost 4 bases and J 7 bases, leaving 17 bases between the germline ends. Germline values: CDR1 MGHRA, CDR2 YSYEKL. This CDR3 comprises 15 residues.

The chain employs TRBV5-1 and TRBJ1-2, with 8 bases matching TRBD1. The CDR3 totals 16 residues. V shed 4 bases, J shed 0 bases, and the junction held 8 bases outside the gene matches. Germline CDR1 is SGHRS and CDR2 is YFSETQ. CDR3 nucleotides: TGCGCCAGCAGCCCGACCGGGACAGGTTCTAACTATGGCTACACCTTC. Translated, it gives CASSPTGTGSNYGYTF.

This clone is termed large. The chain joins TRBV5-6 to TRBJ2-3; TRBD2 aligns across 10 bases. Trimming at V came to 1 base and at J to 1 base, leaving 9 bases not matched to a gene. Germline CDR1 and CDR2: SGHDT and YYEEEE. The CDR3 sequence is 18 residues long. CDR3 coding DNA: TGTGCCAGCAGCTTGCCGACTAGCGGGTGGGATGGCACAGATACGCAGTATTTT. Its protein product is CASSLPTSGWDGTDTQYF.

V is TRBV6-5 and J is TRBJ1-6, with 9 bases matching TRBD1. CDR3 length equals 14 residues. Germline values: CDR1 MNHEY, CDR2 SVGAGI. The V gene end was trimmed by 2 bases and the J gene end by 9 bases; junction bases not matched to a gene: 2. The CDR3 sequence is CASSYDRGGSPLHF. In nucleotides, the CDR3 is TGTGCCAGCAGTTACGACAGGGGGGGTTCACCCCTCCACTTT.

This CDR3 is CSVRGTGAGNTIYF. CDR3 DNA: TGCAGCGTCCGCGGGACAGGGGCTGGAAACACCATATATTTT. The gene calls are TRBV29-1 and TRBJ1-3; 10 bases align to TRBD1. Germline lookup yields CDR1 SQVTM and CDR2 ANQGSEA. CDR3 length equals 14 residues. V was pared by 6 bases and J by 2 bases, with 4 bases of the junction left unmatched.

The chain couples TRBV25-1 to TRBJ2-1, with 13 bases that match TRBD2. V shed 4 bases, J shed 0 bases, and the junction held 6 bases outside the gene matches. This CDR3 contains 18 residues. The germline CDR1 and CDR2 sequences are MGHDK and SYGVNS. The CDR3, as DNA: TGTGCCAGCAGTGCTGGACTAGCGGGGGCCAACTCCTACAATGAGCAGTTCTTC. It is translated as CASSAGLAGANSYNEQFF.

A few counts support this clone. This chain joins TRBV12-5 and TRBJ1-1, with D possibly being TRBD1 (5 bases). Per germline, CDR1 LGHNT and CDR2 FRNRAP. The V end lost 7 bases, the J end lost 1 base, and 10 bases lay between the germline ends. The CDR3 is 13 amino acids. The CDR3 sequence: CASEQEWNTEAFF. CDR3 coding DNA: TGTGCTAGTGAACAGGAGTGGAACACTGAAGCTTTCTTT.

V usage is TRBV29-1 and J usage is TRBJ2-5; 7 nucleotides match TRBD2. The CDR3 runs to 15 residues. Germline CDR1 and CDR2: SQVTM and ANQGSEA. The J segment lost 3 bases and the V segment lost 1 base, leaving 8 bases of the junction unmatched. The CDR3 protein is CSVEGSAGVEETQYF. The CDR3 DNA reads TGCAGCGTTGAAGGGTCCGCGGGAGTAGAAGAGACCCAGTACTTC.

This CDR3 is CAISESGQGYEQYF. The CDR3 DNA reads TGTGCCATCAGTGAGTCAGGACAGGGCTACGAGCAGTACTTC. V gene TRBV10-3 combines with J gene TRBJ2-7, with 8 bases matching TRBD1. This CDR3 spans 14 amino acids. Trimming cost V 0 bases and J 3 bases; bases outside gene matches: 1. The germline CDR1 and CDR2 sequences are ENHRY and SYGVKD.

The V gene is TRBV11-2, the J gene TRBJ2-1; 8 nucleotides line up with TRBD1. Germline V gives CDR1 SGHAT, CDR2 FQNNGV. The CDR3 runs to 15 residues. The V and J ends lost 0 bases and 6 bases, in that order; junction bases with no gene match: 4. DNA for the CDR3: TGTGCCAGCAGCTTAGATCAGGGACAGGTCAATGAGCAGTTCTTC. This codes for CASSLDQGQVNEQFF.

The V gene is TRBV28, the J gene TRBJ2-7; 16 bases align to TRBD2. Germline CDR1 reads MDHEN; CDR2 reads SYDVKM. V shed 5 bases, J shed 1 base, and the junction held 5 bases outside the gene matches. The CDR3 is 17 residues long. CDR3 protein: CASSPPGLAGGSYEQYF. Written as DNA, the CDR3 is TGTGCCAGCAGTCCTCCGGGACTAGCGGGAGGGTCCTACGAGCAGTACTTC.

The chain joins TRBV6-6 to TRBJ2-7; 12 bases map to TRBD2. The CDR3 spans 14 residues. V gave up 5 bases and J gave up 4 bases; unmatched junction bases: 3. Germline-derived CDR1 and CDR2 are MNHNY and SVGAGI (reference sequence). The CDR3 loop reads CASSPTSGGYEQYF. For the CDR3, the DNA is TGTGCCAGCAGTCCGACTAGCGGGGGTTACGAGCAGTACTTC.

The gene calls are TRBV6-1 and TRBJ1-2; D call uncertain. CDR1 and CDR2 from the germline V gene are MNHNS and SASEGT. The CDR3 length is 13 residues. V lost 5 bases to trimming and J lost 1 base, with 8 bases between them. In DNA, the CDR3 is TGTGCCAGCAGTCCACAGAGTAACTATGGCTACACCTTC. Its protein is CASSPQSNYGYTF.

The genes are TRBV9 and TRBJ2-3, with TRBD1 as a possible D gene (5 bases). V was cut by 3 bases and J by 1 base, with 9 bases left in between. This CDR3 has 14 amino acids. Germline-derived CDR1 and CDR2 are SGDLS and YYNGEE. The CDR3 nucleotides read TGTGCCAGCAGCGGCGGACACCGCACAGATACGCAGTATTTT. It encodes CASSGGHRTDTQYF.

The CDR3 here is CASSLARGQETQYF. DNA for the CDR3: TGCGCCAGCAGCTTGGCCAGGGGACAAGAGACCCAGTACTTC. This rearrangement joins TRBV5-1 to TRBJ2-5, with a tentative D call TRBD1 (6 bases). Looked up from germline, CDR1 is SGHRS and CDR2 is YFSETQ. Trimming took 0 bases from V and 2 from J, leaving 8 bases between them. This CDR3 is built from 14 residues.

Concerning this clone itself: Other nucleotide sequences from this sample produce the same CDR3. The rearrangement joins TRBV6-1 to TRBJ1-1; no firm D call. The CDR3 consists of 12 residues. The germline CDR1 and CDR2 sequences are MNHNS and SASEGT. V dropped 6 bases and J dropped 5 bases, with 10 bases sitting between them. The CDR3 DNA sequence: TGTGCCAGCAGGAGGGAAAGAACTGAAGCTTTCTTT. The encoded protein is CASRRERTEAFF.

The chain links TRBV7-8 to TRBJ2-5, with no clear D. V was shortened by 1 base and J by 4 bases, with 10 bases between the two germline ends. The germline CDR1 and CDR2 sequences are SGHVS and FQNEAQ. There are 14 residues in the CDR3. The CDR3 DNA reads TGTGCCAGCAGCTTAGGTAGAGCAACAGAGACCCAGTACTTC. It yields the protein CASSLGRATETQYF.

This rearrangement joins TRBV6-1 to TRBJ2-7; a possible D gene is TRBD2 (6 bases). Germline values: CDR1 MNHNS, CDR2 SASEGT. V shed 4 bases and J shed 6 bases, with 16 bases lying between them. This CDR3 has 14 amino acids. CDR3 region: CASSAGTVGGEQYF. CDR3 DNA: TGTGCCAGCAGTGCCGGGACGGTCGGGGGCGAGCAGTACTTC.

Only a few counts were recorded for this clone. The V and J genes are TRBV2 and TRBJ1-3; TRBD1 aligns across 7 bases. Looked up from germline, CDR1 is SNHLY and CDR2 is FYNNEI. The V and J ends lost 2 bases and 6 bases, in that order; junction bases with no gene match: 7. The CDR3 covers 15 residues. CDR3 sequence: CASSEQTGAENTIYF. CDR3 DNA sequence: TGTGCCAGCAGTGAACAAACAGGGGCGGAAAACACCATATATTTT.

CDR3 nucleotide sequence: TGTGCCAGCAGCCCGGCTAGCACTCGCGGTGAGAACACTGAAGCTTTCTTT. Translated, it gives CASSPASTRGENTEAFF. The chain is built from TRBV7-8 and TRBJ1-1; D is uncertain. The CDR3 contains 17 residues. Germline CDR1 reads SGHVS; CDR2 reads FQNEAQ. V dropped 5 bases and J dropped 1 base, with 20 bases sitting between them.

This clone occurred a few times. V is TRBV6-6 and J is TRBJ1-5, with D maybe TRBD1 (6 bases). CDR3 length: 12 amino acids. Germline V gives CDR1 MNHNY, CDR2 SVGAGI (reference sequence). The V end was cut by 11 bases, the J end by 6 bases, with 14 bases between. The CDR3 is CAGNRVGQPQHF. DNA of the CDR3: TGTGCCGGCAACAGGGTCGGTCAGCCCCAGCATTTT.

This sequence joins TRBV28 and TRBJ1-4; no clear D gene. In germline, CDR1 is MDHEN, CDR2 SYDVKM. V lost 3 bases to trimming and J lost 2 bases, with 10 bases between them. There are 15 residues in the CDR3. CDR3 sequence (DNA): TGTGCCAGCAGTTTTTGGCGGTCTACTAATGAAAAACTGTTTTTT. It is translated as CASSFWRSTNEKLFF.

The CDR3 protein is CASSGGYGYTF. The DNA of the CDR3 is TGTGCCAGCAGTGGAGGCTATGGCTACACCTTC. V usage is TRBV2 and J usage is TRBJ1-2; D is ambiguous. V lost 4 bases, J lost 4 bases, and 4 bases lay in between. Germline CDR1 SNHLY, CDR2 FYNNEI. This CDR3 is 11 amino acids long.